Included here is one T cell receptor beta chain sequence, with context. Its antigen remains unidentified. The CDR3 covers 14 residues. Germline V CDR1 and CDR2: SGDLS, YYNGEE. V dropped 0 bases and J dropped 1 base, with 4 bases sitting between them. Using immunoSEQ multiplex PCR, the repertoire was profiled, and TCRdb retains in-frame clones only, with some absent. The table has about 430,000 clones, 75% to 95% seen once; the top ten hold about 12%. Treatment here: some 19 received Ad26.COV2.S at low or high dose, single or two shots; roughly five received placebo; per-sample allocation not given. Sampling happened 63 days after the first vaccine or placebo injection. The entry originates in a study of Ad26.COV2.S vaccination and SARS-CoV-2 variants. Study information: Once, or twice with 56 days between doses, Ad26.COV2.S was given intramuscularly.

Study-wide points: Reportedly, after vaccination the spike-specific CD8+ and CD4+ T cell responses displayed substantial breadth. Ad26.COV2.S recipients had broader spike-specific TCRs (P = 0.0014).

The chain combines TRBV9 with TRBJ2-2; D call uncertain. The TCR comes from a person between 18 and 60 years old who received the Ad26.COV2.S COVID-19 vaccine or a placebo. Source: peripheral blood, taken in a trial of Ad26.COV2.S vaccine versus placebo. Here the CDR3 DNA reads TGTGCCAGCAGCGTAGTAGGGAACACCGGGGAGCTGTTTTTT. This sequence encodes CASSVVGNTGELFF.